This entry lists 22 T cell receptor beta chains sequenced from one sample in a study of long-term antiretroviral therapy in people with HIV. The immunoSEQ assay was v3.0, run at survey level. Only in-frame clones appear in the TCRdb table, and some are missing; sequencing was by immunoSEQ multiplex PCR. The sample lists approximately 41,000 clones, around 86% occurring once. The source material was unsorted PBMCs, sampled 1.5 years after starting antiretroviral therapy. The receptors come from a man aged 18 to 29 with HIV.

The chain joins TRBV9 to TRBJ2-1; the D is unclear. The CDR3 spans 13 residues. Germline CDR1 and CDR2: SGDLS and YYNGEE. Trimming shortened V by 4 bases and J by 15 bases, and 20 bases separated the two germline ends. CDR3 residues: CASSPPLVPVMFF. In DNA, the CDR3 is TGTGCCAGCAGCCCACCTCTTGTCCCTGTGATGTTCTTC. Complete variable domain (other parts from reference TRBV9 and TRBJ2-1): DSGVTQTPKHLITATGQRVTLRCSPRSGDLSVYWYQQSLDQGLQFLIQYYNGEERAKGNILERFSAQQFPDLHSELNLSSLELGDSALYFCASSPPLVPVMFFGPGTRLTVL.

V is TRBV28 and J is TRBJ2-5; unclear D gene. CDR1 is MDHEN and CDR2 is SYDVKM in the germline V gene. This CDR3 region has 14 residues. V dropped 3 bases and J dropped 5 bases, with 13 bases sitting between them. The CDR3 DNA follows: TGTGCCAGCAGTTTTTTAATCCCCGGGGAGACCCAGTACTTC. Its protein is CASSFLIPGETQYF. Full variable domain (rest looked up from reference TRBV28 and TRBJ2-5): DVKVTQSSRYLVKRTGEKVFLECVQDMDHENMFWYRQDPGLGLRLIYFSYDVKMKEKGDIPEGYSVSREKKERFSLILESASTNQTSMYLCASSFLIPGETQYFGPGTRLLVL.

This chain links TRBV7-3 with TRBJ2-3; 12 bases map to TRBD2. The germline V gene encodes CDR1 SGHTA and CDR2 FQGTGA. The CDR3 sequence is 18 residues long. V gave up 1 base and J gave up 1 base; unmatched junction bases: 6. The CDR3 protein is CASSLRLAGDGGTDTQYF. The CDR3 bases are TGTGCCAGCAGCTTAAGACTAGCGGGAGACGGAGGCACAGATACGCAGTATTTT.

This clone was seen only a few times. This chain connects TRBV5-4 to TRBJ2-2, with D maybe TRBD2 (6 bases). Per the germline V gene, CDR1 is SGHNT and CDR2 is YYREEE (reference sequence). V lost 0 bases and J 0 bases, leaving 9 bases between the germline ends. The CDR3 totals 16 residues. Written as DNA, the CDR3 is TGTGCCAGCAGCTTGGGCGGGGTAGCGAACACCGGGGAGCTGTTTTTT. This sequence encodes CASSLGGVANTGELFF.

CDR3 residues: CASSDWTSGIIEQYF. CDR3 nucleotides: TGCGCCAGCAGCGACTGGACTAGCGGGATTATCGAGCAGTACTTC. The J gene is TRBJ2-7, the V gene TRBV5-1; TRBD2 matches at 12 bases. In germline, CDR1 is SGHRS, CDR2 YFSETQ. The CDR3 spans 15 residues. V was clipped by 4 bases and J by 6 bases; unmatched bases: 8.

The table lists this clone with a count of one. The rearrangement links TRBV11-2 to TRBJ1-1, with D uncertain. The germline V gene encodes CDR1 SGHAT and CDR2 FQNNGV. This CDR3 region has 15 residues. V lost 0 bases to trimming and J lost 0 bases, with 8 bases between them. The CDR3: CASSLDPRLNTEAFF. DNA of the CDR3: TGTGCCAGCAGCTTAGATCCCCGGCTGAACACTGAAGCTTTCTTT.

Here the CDR3 reads CASRRGQGISYEQYF. The DNA for the CDR3 is TGTGCCAGCAGGCGGGGACAGGGAATCTCCTACGAGCAGTACTTC. The rearrangement uses TRBV6-5 and TRBJ2-7, with 9 bases lining up with TRBD1. Germline V lookup: CDR1 MNHEY, CDR2 SVGAGI. V shed 6 bases and J 0 bases; nucleotides not matched to a gene: 6. CDR3 length: 15 residues.

Comments on this clone: Other DNA sequences of this sample code for an identical CDR3. The chain uses TRBV4-3 and TRBJ2-6; D is uncertain. CDR1 LGHNA and CDR2 YSLEER come from the germline V gene. Trimming cost V 0 bases and J 0 bases, with 3 bases left between them. The length of the CDR3 is 15 residues. CDR3 protein: CASSQESSGANVLTF. In DNA, the CDR3 is TGCGCCAGCAGCCAAGAGAGCTCTGGGGCCAACGTCCTGACTTTC.

V is TRBV7-9 and J is TRBJ1-2, with TRBD1 matching over 8 bases. Trimming removed 5 bases from V and 7 bases from J; junction bases left unmatched: 9. This CDR3 has 14 amino acids. CDR1 and CDR2 (germline): SEHNR, FQNEAQ (reference sequence). This CDR3 reads CASSGGQERSGYTF. The CDR3 region has the DNA TGTGCCAGCAGCGGGGGACAGGAGCGCAGTGGCTACACCTTC.

This clone was seen a few times. The rearrangement uses TRBV27 and TRBJ1-5; weak D call: TRBD1 (6 bases). Germline assignment: CDR1 MNHEY and CDR2 SMNVEV (reference sequence). Trimming left V 1 base short and J 7 bases short, with 14 bases between. The CDR3 length is 15 residues. The CDR3 is CASSLFGGPAQPQHF. As DNA, the CDR3 is TGTGCCAGCAGTTTATTTGGGGGGCCGGCCCAGCCCCAGCATTTT.

This chain joins TRBV19 and TRBJ1-5; no definite D call. Germline V CDR1 and CDR2: LNHDA, SQIVND (reference sequence). The V end lost 6 bases, the J end lost 8 bases, and 11 bases lay between the germline ends. The CDR3 sequence is 12 residues long. In nucleotides, the CDR3 is TGTGCCAGTAGGTCCGAATCTAAGCCCCAGCATTTT. It is translated as CASRSESKPQHF. Supplemented by reference TRBV19 and TRBJ1-5, the full variable domain reads DGGITQSPKYLFRKEGQNVTLSCEQNLNHDAMYWYRQDPGQGLRLIYYSQIVNDFQKGDIAEGYSVSREKKESFPLTVTSAQKNPTAFYLCASRSESKPQHFGDGTRLSIL.

The genes are TRBV5-4 and TRBJ2-1, with 9 bases matching TRBD2. Germline V gene sequence: CDR1 SGHNT, CDR2 YYREEE (reference sequence). CDR3 size: 15 residues. V lost 10 bases, J lost 5 bases, and 13 bases stayed unmatched. The chain's CDR3 is CASLVAGDRHNEQFF. The CDR3 bases are TGTGCCTCTTTGGTAGCGGGAGACCGTCACAATGAGCAGTTCTTC.

The CDR3 loop reads CAWSVGILREDQPQHF. For the CDR3, the DNA is TGTGCCTGGAGTGTGGGTATATTGCGGGAGGATCAGCCCCAGCATTTT. The chain links TRBV30 to TRBJ1-5; D not certain. V was cut by 0 bases and J by 5 bases, with 17 bases left in between. Germline V lookup: CDR1 GTSNPN, CDR2 SVGIG (reference sequence). The CDR3 is 16 residues long.

A single count supports this clone. The chain uses TRBV9 and TRBJ2-3; D uncertain. V dropped 0 bases and J dropped 5 bases, with 7 bases sitting between them. Germline-derived CDR1 and CDR2 are SGDLS and YYNGEE. CDR3 length: 13 residues. The CDR3 DNA reads as TGTGCCAGCAGCGTAGGTGTGATAGATACGCAGTATTTT. As protein: CASSVGVIDTQYF.

The J gene is TRBJ2-3, the V gene TRBV7-2; 14 nucleotides agree with TRBD2. CDR1 and CDR2 (germline): SGHTA, FQGNSA. Losses at the gene ends were 1 base for V and 5 bases for J; bases not matched to a gene: 5. This CDR3 spans 17 amino acids. The CDR3 nucleotides are TGTGCCAGCAGCTTAGTAGGACTAGCGGGAGGACTAGATACGCAGTATTTT. Its protein product is CASSLVGLAGGLDTQYF.

CDR3 nucleotides: TGTGCCAGCAGCACGGGACAGAACCAAGAGACCCAGTACTTC. It is translated as CASSTGQNQETQYF. V is TRBV5-4 and J is TRBJ2-5; TRBD1 matches 7 bases. The CDR3 runs to 14 residues. J was trimmed by 0 bases and V by 4 bases; bases with no gene match: 3. Germline CDR1 and CDR2: SGHNT and YYREEE (reference sequence).

This rearrangement joins TRBV5-8 to TRBJ2-5, with 7 bases aligning to TRBD1. Per germline, CDR1 SGHTS and CDR2 YDEGEE. CDR3 length: 16 residues. The trim removed 5 bases at V and 5 bases at J, leaving 15 bases unmatched. CDR3 sequence reads: CASRRLRDRVGETQYF. CDR3 coding DNA: TGTGCCAGCAGACGCTTAAGAGACAGGGTCGGGGAGACCCAGTACTTC.

This chain uses TRBV5-1 with TRBJ1-1; D might be TRBD1 (5 bases). Trimming took 4 bases from V and 0 from J, leaving 10 bases between them. The CDR3 totals 14 residues. CDR1 is SGHRS, CDR2 YFSETQ, per germline. The CDR3 DNA sequence: TGCGCCAGCAGCACCGGACAACTGAACACTGAAGCTTTCTTT. Translated: CASSTGQLNTEAFF.

The V and J genes are TRBV6-1 and TRBJ2-7, with D perhaps TRBD1 (6 bases). Trimming removed 0 bases from V and 3 bases from J, with 15 bases in between. The CDR3 extends over 16 amino acids. Germline lookup yields CDR1 MNHNS and CDR2 SASEGT. CDR3 bases: TGTGCCAGCAGTGAAGCGGTCGGCAGGGGAAACTACGAGCAGTACTTC. Its protein product is CASSEAVGRGNYEQYF.

The chain recombines TRBV5-5 with TRBJ2-7; D is perhaps TRBD1 (5 bases). Per the germline V gene, CDR1 is SGHKS and CDR2 is YYEKEE (reference sequence). CDR3 length: 13 amino acids. V was trimmed by 6 bases and J by 2 bases, leaving 12 bases between them. CDR3 region: CASNTDITYEQYF. The CDR3, as DNA: TGTGCCAGCAACACGGACATAACCTACGAGCAGTACTTC.

The chain is built from TRBV13 and TRBJ2-7; D unresolved. Germline V gene sequence: CDR1 PRHDT, CDR2 FYEKMQ (reference sequence). The CDR3 covers 12 residues. Trimming removed 1 base at V and 5 bases at J, with 6 bases between. CDR3 amino acids: CASSLASHEQYF. In DNA, the CDR3 is TGTGCCAGCAGCTTAGCTTCCCACGAGCAGTACTTC.

V gene TRBV5-4 combines with J gene TRBJ2-7; 7 nucleotides line up with TRBD2. Germline V gene data show CDR1 as SGHNT and CDR2 as YYREEE (reference sequence). The CDR3 contains 15 residues. Trimming took 2 bases from V and 7 from J; bases not matched to a gene: 12. In nucleotides, the CDR3 is TGTGCCAGCAGCTTTGGTGGTGTGGGAGGGCTTGAGCAGTACTTC. The encoded protein is CASSFGGVGGLEQYF.